This is a list of T cell receptor beta chains from one sample in a study of blood T cell repertoires in COVID-19. Only in-frame clones appear in the TCRdb table, and some are missing; sequencing was by immunoSEQ multiplex PCR. The data hold fewer than 200,000 clones, with approximately 85% observed a single time. The sequenced material came from peripheral blood. All receptors come from a woman aged 60-70 years with COVID-19, enrolled during active disease. Both conserved end residues are part of each CDR3. D genes are given only for firm matches. Only some rows state a clone size, as once, few, many or a class for expanded clones.

j_call: TRBJ1-1; v_call: TRBV27; d_call: -; clone_size: once; cdr3_aa: CASSLIGLGHTEAFF; cdr3_nt: TGTGCCAGCAGTTTAATAGGGCTGGGGCACACTGAAGCTTTCTTT
j_call: TRBJ2-3; v_call: TRBV10-3; d_call: TRBD1; clone_size: -; cdr3_aa: CAISEGQGITDTQYF; cdr3_nt: TGTGCCATCAGTGAGGGACAGGGTATAACGGATACGCAGTATTTT
j_call: TRBJ1-6; v_call: TRBV27; d_call: TRBD1; clone_size: -; cdr3_aa: CASKRQGENSPLHF; cdr3_nt: TGTGCCAGCAAACGACAGGGTGAAAATTCACCCCTCCACTTT
j_call: TRBJ2-7; v_call: TRBV2; d_call: TRBD1; clone_size: -; cdr3_aa: CASSVAGTGEEEQYF; cdr3_nt: TGTGCCAGCAGTGTCGCCGGGACAGGGGAGGAAGAGCAGTACTTC
j_call: TRBJ1-6; v_call: TRBV7-9; d_call: -; clone_size: -; cdr3_aa: CASSLARANSPLHF; cdr3_nt: TGTGCCAGCAGCTTAGCCCGAGCTAATTCACCCCTCCACTTT
j_call: TRBJ1-3; v_call: TRBV13; d_call: -; clone_size: -; cdr3_aa: CASSLSGYAIYF; cdr3_nt: TGTGCCAGCAGCTTATCGGGTTACGCCATATATTTT
j_call: TRBJ1-5; v_call: TRBV2; d_call: TRBD1; clone_size: -; cdr3_aa: CASSGQGRSQPQHF; cdr3_nt: TGTGCCAGCAGTGGACAGGGACGATCCCAGCCCCAGCATTTT
j_call: TRBJ2-1; v_call: TRBV5-6; d_call: TRBD2; clone_size: -; cdr3_aa: CASSLSFGAGGMNEQFF; cdr3_nt: TGTGCCAGCAGCTTGTCCTTCGGCGCGGGAGGGATGAATGAGCAGTTCTTC
j_call: TRBJ2-2; v_call: TRBV19; d_call: -; clone_size: -; cdr3_aa: CASSMSRRGELFF; cdr3_nt: TGTGCCAGTAGTATGTCCCGCAGGGGGGAGCTGTTTTTT
j_call: TRBJ1-2; v_call: TRBV4-1; d_call: -; clone_size: few; cdr3_aa: CASSAQGTNYGYTF; cdr3_nt: TGCGCCAGCAGCGCACAGGGTACCAACTATGGCTACACCTTC
j_call: TRBJ2-5; v_call: TRBV19; d_call: TRBD2; clone_size: -; cdr3_aa: CASKGLASQETQYF; cdr3_nt: TGTGCCAGCAAAGGACTAGCGTCCCAAGAGACCCAGTACTTC
j_call: TRBJ1-5; v_call: TRBV6-4; d_call: -; clone_size: -; cdr3_aa: CASMDGVPQPQHF; cdr3_nt: TGTGCCAGCATGGACGGGGTACCCCAGCCCCAGCATTTT
j_call: TRBJ2-7; v_call: TRBV28; d_call: TRBD1; clone_size: -; cdr3_aa: CASRGGGTGPYEQYF; cdr3_nt: TGTGCCAGCAGAGGGGGGGGGACAGGGCCCTACGAGCAGTACTTC
j_call: TRBJ1-2; v_call: TRBV6-6; d_call: -; clone_size: -; cdr3_aa: CASSDTSRGYGYTF; cdr3_nt: TGTGCCAGCAGTGACACTTCTCGGGGCTATGGCTACACCTTC
j_call: TRBJ1-4; v_call: TRBV6-7; d_call: -; clone_size: -; cdr3_aa: CASSYACLTSREKLFF; cdr3_nt: TGTGCCAGCAGTTACGCCTGCCTAACCAGCAGGGAAAAACTGTTTTTT
j_call: TRBJ1-5; v_call: TRBV3-1/TRBV3-2; d_call: TRBD1; clone_size: -; cdr3_aa: CASRQVRQGLNQPQHF; cdr3_nt: TGTGCCAGCAGGCAAGTGAGACAGGGGCTTAATCAGCCCCAGCATTTT
j_call: TRBJ2-3; v_call: TRBV5-8; d_call: TRBD1; clone_size: -; cdr3_aa: CASSRGQGSTDTQYF; cdr3_nt: TGTGCCAGCAGCAGAGGACAGGGATCGACAGATACGCAGTATTTT